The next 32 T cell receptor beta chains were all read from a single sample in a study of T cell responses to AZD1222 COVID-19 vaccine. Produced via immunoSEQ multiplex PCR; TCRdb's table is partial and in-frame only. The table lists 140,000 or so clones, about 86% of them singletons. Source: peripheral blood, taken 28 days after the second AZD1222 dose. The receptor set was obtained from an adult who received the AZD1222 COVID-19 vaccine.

The CDR3 coding sequence is TGTGCCAGCAGTCCTACAGGGGAAGACTATGGCTACACCTTC. It codes for CASSPTGEDYGYTF. The chain links TRBV9 to TRBJ1-2; 7 positions match TRBD1. Germline V lookup: CDR1 SGDLS, CDR2 YYNGEE. The CDR3 covers 14 residues. The V gene end was trimmed by 5 bases and the J gene end by 3 bases; junction bases not matched to a gene: 7.

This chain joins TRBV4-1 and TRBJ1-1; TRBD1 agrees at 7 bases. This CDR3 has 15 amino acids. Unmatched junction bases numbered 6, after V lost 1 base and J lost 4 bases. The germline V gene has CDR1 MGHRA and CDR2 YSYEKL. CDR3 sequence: CASSQGEGAGTEAFF. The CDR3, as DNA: TGCGCCAGCAGCCAAGGGGAGGGGGCTGGCACTGAAGCTTTCTTT.

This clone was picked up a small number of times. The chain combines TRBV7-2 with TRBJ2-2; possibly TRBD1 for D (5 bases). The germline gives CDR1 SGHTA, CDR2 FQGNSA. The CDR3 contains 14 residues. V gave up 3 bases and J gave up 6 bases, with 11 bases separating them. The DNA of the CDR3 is TGTGCCAGCAGCTTCACTCAGGGTTCCGGGGAGCTGTTTTTT. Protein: CASSFTQGSGELFF.

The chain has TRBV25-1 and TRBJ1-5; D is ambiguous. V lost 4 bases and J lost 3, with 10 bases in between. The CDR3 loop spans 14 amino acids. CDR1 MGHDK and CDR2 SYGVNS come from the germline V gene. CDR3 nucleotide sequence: TGTGCCAGCAGTGGTGGAGGGTACAATCAGCCCCAGCATTTT. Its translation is CASSGGGYNQPQHF.

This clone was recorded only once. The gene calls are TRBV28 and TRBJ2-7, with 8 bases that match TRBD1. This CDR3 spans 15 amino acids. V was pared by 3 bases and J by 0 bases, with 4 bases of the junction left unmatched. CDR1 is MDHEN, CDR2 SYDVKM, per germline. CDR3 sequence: CASSLGQVLSYEQYF. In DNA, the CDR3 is TGTGCCAGCAGTTTGGGACAGGTCCTCTCCTACGAGCAGTACTTC.

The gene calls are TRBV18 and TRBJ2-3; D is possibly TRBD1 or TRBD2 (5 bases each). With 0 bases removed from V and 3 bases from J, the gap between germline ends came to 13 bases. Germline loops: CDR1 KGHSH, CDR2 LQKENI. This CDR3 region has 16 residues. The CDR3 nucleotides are TGTGCCAGCTCACCACCGGGACCTGGACGGACAGATACGCAGTATTTT. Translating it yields CASSPPGPGRTDTQYF.

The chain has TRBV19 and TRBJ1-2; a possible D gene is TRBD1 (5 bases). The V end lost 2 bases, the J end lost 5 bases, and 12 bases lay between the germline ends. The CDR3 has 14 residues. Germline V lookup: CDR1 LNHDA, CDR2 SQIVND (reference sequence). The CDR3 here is CASSIQGRLYGYTF. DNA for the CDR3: TGTGCCAGTAGTATACAGGGTCGGCTGTATGGCTACACCTTC.

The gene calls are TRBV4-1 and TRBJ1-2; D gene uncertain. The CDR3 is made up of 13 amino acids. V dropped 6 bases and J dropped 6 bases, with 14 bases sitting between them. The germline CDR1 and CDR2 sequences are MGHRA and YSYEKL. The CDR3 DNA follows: TGCGCCAGCAGTCCCCGATCCCGGAATGGCTACACCTTC. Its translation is CASSPRSRNGYTF.

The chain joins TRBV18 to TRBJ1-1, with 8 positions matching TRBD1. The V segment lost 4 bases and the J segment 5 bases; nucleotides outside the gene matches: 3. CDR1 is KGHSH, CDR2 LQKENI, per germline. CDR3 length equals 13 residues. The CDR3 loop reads CASSQQGGTEAFF. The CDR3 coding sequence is TGTGCCAGCTCACAACAGGGGGGAACTGAAGCTTTCTTT.

The CDR3 DNA reads as TGTGCCAGCAGCCGTAGACTAGCGGGAACCTACGAGCAGTACTTC. Encoded protein: CASSRRLAGTYEQYF. The chain links TRBV3-1 (or the pseudogene TRBV3-2) to TRBJ2-7, with 11 bases that match TRBD2. Per germline, CDR1 LGHDT and CDR2 YNNKEL (reference sequence). The CDR3 has 15 residues. Trimming at V came to 4 bases and at J to 2 bases, leaving 4 bases not matched to a gene.

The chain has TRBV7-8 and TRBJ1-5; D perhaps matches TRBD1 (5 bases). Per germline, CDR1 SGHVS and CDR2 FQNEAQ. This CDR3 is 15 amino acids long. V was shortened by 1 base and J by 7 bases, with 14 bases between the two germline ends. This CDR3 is CASSLERGAGQPQHF. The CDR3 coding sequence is TGTGCCAGCAGCTTAGAGAGGGGCGCGGGACAGCCCCAGCATTTT.

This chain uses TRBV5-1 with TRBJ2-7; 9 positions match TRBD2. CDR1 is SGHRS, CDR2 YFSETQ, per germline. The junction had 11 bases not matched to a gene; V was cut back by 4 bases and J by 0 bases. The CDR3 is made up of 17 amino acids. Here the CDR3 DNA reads TGCGCCAGCAGCCCCCCCGGAAGAGCGGGGGGCTCCTACGAGCAGTACTTC. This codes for CASSPPGRAGGSYEQYF.

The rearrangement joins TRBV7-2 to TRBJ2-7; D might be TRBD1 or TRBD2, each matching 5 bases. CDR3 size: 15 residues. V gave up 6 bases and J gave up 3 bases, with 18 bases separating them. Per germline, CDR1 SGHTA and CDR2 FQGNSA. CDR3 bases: TGTGCCAGCAGACGGGACCGAGCGACCCTCTACGAGCAGTACTTC. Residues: CASRRDRATLYEQYF.

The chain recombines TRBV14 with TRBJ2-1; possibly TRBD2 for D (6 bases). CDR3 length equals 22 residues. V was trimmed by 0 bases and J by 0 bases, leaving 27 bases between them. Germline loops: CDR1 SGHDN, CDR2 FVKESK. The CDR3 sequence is CASSQDVGVGEWVTSSYNEQFF. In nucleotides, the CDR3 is TGTGCCAGCAGCCAAGATGTAGGGGTAGGGGAATGGGTGACTAGCTCCTACAATGAGCAGTTCTTC.

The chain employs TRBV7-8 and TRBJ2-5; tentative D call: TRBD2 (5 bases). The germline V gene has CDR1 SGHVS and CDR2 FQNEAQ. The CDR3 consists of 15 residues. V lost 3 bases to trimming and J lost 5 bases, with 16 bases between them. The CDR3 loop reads CASSFAAVLGETQYF. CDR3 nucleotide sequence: TGTGCCAGCAGCTTCGCAGCGGTCTTAGGGGAGACCCAGTACTTC.

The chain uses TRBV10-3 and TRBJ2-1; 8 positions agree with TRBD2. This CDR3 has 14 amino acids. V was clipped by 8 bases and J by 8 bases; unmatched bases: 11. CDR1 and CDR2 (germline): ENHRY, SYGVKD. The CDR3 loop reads CAIGAGANGDEQFF. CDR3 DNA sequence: TGTGCCATCGGAGCGGGGGCCAATGGGGATGAGCAGTTCTTC.

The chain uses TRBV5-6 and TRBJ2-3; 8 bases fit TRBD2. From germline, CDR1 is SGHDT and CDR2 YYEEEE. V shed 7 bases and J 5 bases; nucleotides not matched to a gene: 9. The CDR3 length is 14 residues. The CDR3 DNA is TGTGCCAGCGCAATACGGGGGGGTCTAGATACGCAGTATTTT. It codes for CASAIRGGLDTQYF. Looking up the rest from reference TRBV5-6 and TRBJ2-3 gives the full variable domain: DAGVTQSPTHLIKTRGQQVTLRCSPKSGHDTVSWYQQALGQGPQFIFQYYEEEERQRGNFPDRFSGHQFPNYSSELNVNALLLGDSALYLCASAIRGGLDTQYFGPGTRLTVL.

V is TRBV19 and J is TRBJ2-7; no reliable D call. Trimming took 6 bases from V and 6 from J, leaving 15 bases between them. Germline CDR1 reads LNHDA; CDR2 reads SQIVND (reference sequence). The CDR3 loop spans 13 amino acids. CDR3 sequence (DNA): TGTGCCAGTAGGCCCCAGTCGGGTGGCGAGCAGTACTTC. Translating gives CASRPQSGGEQYF.

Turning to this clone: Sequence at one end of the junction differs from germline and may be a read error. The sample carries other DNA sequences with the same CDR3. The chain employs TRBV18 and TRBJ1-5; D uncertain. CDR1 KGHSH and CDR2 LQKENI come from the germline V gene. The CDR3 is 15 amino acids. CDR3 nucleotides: TGTGCCAGCTCCCCACTCCGGGATAGCAATCAGCCCCAGCATTTT. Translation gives CASSPLRDSNQPQHF.

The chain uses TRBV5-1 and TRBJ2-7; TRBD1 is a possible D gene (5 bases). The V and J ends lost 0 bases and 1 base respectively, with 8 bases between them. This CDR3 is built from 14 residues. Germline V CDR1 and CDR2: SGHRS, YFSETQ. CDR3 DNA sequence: TGCGCCAGCAGCTTGGGTTACAGGTCCTACGAGCAGTACTTC. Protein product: CASSLGYRSYEQYF. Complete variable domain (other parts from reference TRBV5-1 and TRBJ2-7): KAGVTQTPRYLIKTRGQQVTLSCSPISGHRSVSWYQQTPGQGLQFLFEYFSETQRNKGNFPGRFSGRQFSNSRSEMNVSTLELGDSALYLCASSLGYRSYEQYFGPGTRLTVT.

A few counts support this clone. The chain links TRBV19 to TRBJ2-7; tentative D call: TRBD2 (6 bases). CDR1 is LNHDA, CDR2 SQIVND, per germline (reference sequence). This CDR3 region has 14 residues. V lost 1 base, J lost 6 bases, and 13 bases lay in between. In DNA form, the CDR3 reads TGTGCCAGTAGTATAGGGCGGGATCGACCCGAGCAGTACTTC. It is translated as CASSIGRDRPEQYF.

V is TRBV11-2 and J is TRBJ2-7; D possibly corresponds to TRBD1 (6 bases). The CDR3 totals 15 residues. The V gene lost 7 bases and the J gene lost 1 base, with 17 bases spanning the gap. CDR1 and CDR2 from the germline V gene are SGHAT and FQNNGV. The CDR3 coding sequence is TGTGCCAGCAACTCAGGGGCCGGGTTATCCTACGAGCAGTACTTC. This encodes CASNSGAGLSYEQYF.

CDR3 region: CASSFPSGEDGYTF. CDR3 DNA: TGTGCCAGCAGTTTCCCCTCGGGGGAGGACGGCTACACCTTC. The chain recombines TRBV28 with TRBJ1-2, with TRBD1 as a possible D gene (5 bases). The V end lost 3 bases, the J end lost 8 bases, and 16 bases lay between the germline ends. The CDR3 spans 14 residues. CDR1 and CDR2 (germline): MDHEN, SYDVKM.

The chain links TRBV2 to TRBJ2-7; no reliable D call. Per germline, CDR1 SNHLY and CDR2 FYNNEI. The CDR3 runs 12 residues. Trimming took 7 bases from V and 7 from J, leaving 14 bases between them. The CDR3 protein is CASTPLRGEQYF. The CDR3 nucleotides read TGTGCCAGCACCCCGCTACGTGGTGAGCAGTACTTC.

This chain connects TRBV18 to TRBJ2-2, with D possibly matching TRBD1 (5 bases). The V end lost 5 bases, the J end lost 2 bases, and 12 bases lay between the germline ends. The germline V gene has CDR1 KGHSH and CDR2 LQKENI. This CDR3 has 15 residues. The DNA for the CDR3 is TGTGCCAGCTCATCTTACCAGGGAAACACCGGGGAGCTGTTTTTT. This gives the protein CASSSYQGNTGELFF. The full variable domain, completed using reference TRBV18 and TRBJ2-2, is NAGVMQNPRHLVRRRGQEARLRCSPMKGHSHVYWYRQLPEEGLKFMVYLQKENIIDESGMPKERFSAEFPKEGPSILRIQQVVRGDSAAYFCASSSYQGNTGELFFGEGSRLTVL.

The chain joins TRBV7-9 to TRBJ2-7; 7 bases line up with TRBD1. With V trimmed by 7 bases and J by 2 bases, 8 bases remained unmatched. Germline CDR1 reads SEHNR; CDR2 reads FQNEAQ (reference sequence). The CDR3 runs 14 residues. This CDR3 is CASIPPGQTYEQYF. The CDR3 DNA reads TGTGCCAGCATCCCCCCGGGACAGACCTACGAGCAGTACTTC. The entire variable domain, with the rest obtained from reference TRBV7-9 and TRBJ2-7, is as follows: DTGVSQNPRHKITKRGQNVTFRCDPISEHNRLYWYRQTLGQGPEFLTYFQNEAQLEKSRLLSDRFSAERPKGSFSTLEIQRTEQGDSAMYLCASIPPGQTYEQYFGPGTRLTVT.

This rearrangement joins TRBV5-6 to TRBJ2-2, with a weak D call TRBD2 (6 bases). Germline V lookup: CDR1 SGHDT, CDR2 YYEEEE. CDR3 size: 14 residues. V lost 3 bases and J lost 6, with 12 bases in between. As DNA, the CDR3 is TGTGCCAGCAGCTGGGGGGTAGACGCCGGGGAGCTGTTTTTT. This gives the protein CASSWGVDAGELFF. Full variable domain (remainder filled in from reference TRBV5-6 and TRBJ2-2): DAGVTQSPTHLIKTRGQQVTLRCSPKSGHDTVSWYQQALGQGPQFIFQYYEEEERQRGNFPDRFSGHQFPNYSSELNVNALLLGDSALYLCASSWGVDAGELFFGEGSRLTVL.

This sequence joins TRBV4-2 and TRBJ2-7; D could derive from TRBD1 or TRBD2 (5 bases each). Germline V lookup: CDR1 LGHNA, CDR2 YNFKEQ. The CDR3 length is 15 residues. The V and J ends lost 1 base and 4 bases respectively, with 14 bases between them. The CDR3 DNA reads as TGTGCCAGCAGCCAAGGGGAACAGAGGGGTTACGAGCAGTACTTC. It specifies CASSQGEQRGYEQYF.

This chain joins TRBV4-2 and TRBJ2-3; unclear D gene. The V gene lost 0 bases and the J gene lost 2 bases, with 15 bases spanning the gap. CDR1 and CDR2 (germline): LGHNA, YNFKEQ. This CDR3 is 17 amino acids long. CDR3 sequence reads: CASSQESAVLATDTQYF. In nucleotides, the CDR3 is TGTGCCAGCAGCCAAGAATCGGCGGTGTTGGCCACAGATACGCAGTATTTT.

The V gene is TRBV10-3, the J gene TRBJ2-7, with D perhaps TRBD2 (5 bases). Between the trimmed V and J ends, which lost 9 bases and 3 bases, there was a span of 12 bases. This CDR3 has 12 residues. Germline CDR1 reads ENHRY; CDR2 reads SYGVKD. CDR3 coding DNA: TGTGCCATTGCAGCCGGGAACTACGAGCAGTACTTC. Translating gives CAIAAGNYEQYF.

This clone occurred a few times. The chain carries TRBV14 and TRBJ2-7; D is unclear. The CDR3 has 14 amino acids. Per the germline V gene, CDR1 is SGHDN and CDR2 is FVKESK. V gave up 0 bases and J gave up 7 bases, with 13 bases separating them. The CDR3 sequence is CASSQEGAIWEQYF. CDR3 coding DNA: TGTGCCAGCAGCCAAGAAGGCGCCATTTGGGAGCAGTACTTC.

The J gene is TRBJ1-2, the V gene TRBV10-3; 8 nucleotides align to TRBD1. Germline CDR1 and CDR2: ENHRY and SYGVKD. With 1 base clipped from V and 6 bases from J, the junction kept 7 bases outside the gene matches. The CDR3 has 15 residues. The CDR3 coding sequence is TGTGCCATCAGTGAGTTACAGGGGGGTACGGATGGCTACACCTTC. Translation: CAISELQGGTDGYTF.